Listed here are 5 T cell receptor beta chains from one sample, sequenced in a study of identifying expanded T cells in peripheral blood. Produced via immunoSEQ multiplex PCR; TCRdb's table is partial and in-frame only. This sample yields under 100,000 clones, of which over 85% are seen a single time; roughly 7% belongs to the top ten. The material sequenced was blood. Receptor source: a person between 18 and 75 years old in good health.

This CDR3 is CASSPQDRDGYTF. The CDR3 DNA sequence: TGTGCCAGCAGTCCCCAGGACAGGGATGGCTACACCTTC. The chain links TRBV6-6 to TRBJ1-2; 8 bases map to TRBD1. The CDR3 has 13 amino acids. The V and J ends lost 5 bases and 6 bases, in that order; junction bases with no gene match: 5. The germline gives CDR1 MNHNY, CDR2 SVGAGI (reference sequence).

The V and J genes are TRBV5-1 and TRBJ2-7; 7 bases are a match to TRBD1. V lost 3 bases and J lost 3; bases outside the gene matches: 12. Per the germline V gene, CDR1 is SGHRS and CDR2 is YFSETQ. The CDR3 is made up of 16 amino acids. CDR3 nucleotides: TGCGCCAGCAGCTCTTCCGTAGGGGGCGTATTCTACGAGCAGTACTTC. Protein product: CASSSSVGGVFYEQYF.

This chain links TRBV15 with TRBJ2-5; 8 nucleotides match TRBD2. V dropped 0 bases and J dropped 7; count of bases not matched to a gene: 13. CDR1 LNHNV and CDR2 YYDKDF come from the germline V gene (reference sequence). This CDR3 has 17 residues. CDR3 coding DNA: TGTGCCACCAGCAGAGATGCCGGGACTAGGGTTCCGGGGACCCAGTACTTC. Amino acids: CATSRDAGTRVPGTQYF.

The chain is built from TRBV7-2 and TRBJ1-1; D possibly corresponds to TRBD1 (5 bases). The CDR3 spans 15 residues. CDR1 is SGHTA and CDR2 is FQGNSA in the germline V gene. V lost 5 bases and J 0 bases, leaving 13 bases between the germline ends. CDR3 nucleotide sequence: TGTGCCAGCAGCCCCCAGGGACTAATGAACACTGAAGCTTTCTTT. Protein sequence: CASSPQGLMNTEAFF.

The V call is TRBV6-6, the J call TRBJ1-6; TRBD1 might be the D (6 bases). The V gene's germline CDR1 is MNHNY and CDR2 SVGAGI (reference sequence). The CDR3 has 14 amino acids. The V and J ends lost 7 bases and 10 bases respectively, with 17 bases between them. The CDR3 bases are TGTGCCAGCACTCTCACCAACAGGGAATCACCCCTCCACTTT. It is translated as CASTLTNRESPLHF.